Described below is a single TCR beta chain sequence and its context. The sample originates from a study of radiotherapy plus CTLA-4 blockade in lung cancer. This CDR3 spans 15 amino acids. V was trimmed by 2 bases and J by 5 bases, leaving 14 bases between them. In germline, CDR1 is SGHNT, CDR2 YYREEE (reference sequence). Data came from immunoSEQ multiplex PCR; TCRdb stores just in-frame clones and leaves some out. The repertoire holds about 72,000 clones, with about 83% as singletons. This chain connects TRBV5-4 to TRBJ2-1; D perhaps matches TRBD2 (6 bases). The sample in question was peripheral blood, obtained from a patient treated with radiotherapy plus ipilimumab. The receptor comes from a human donor with non-small cell lung cancer who had a partial response to radiotherapy plus ipilimumab. The CDR3 loop is CASSFPGGPDNEQFF. CDR3 coding DNA: TGTGCCAGCAGCTTCCCAGGAGGGCCAGACAATGAGCAGTTCTTC.